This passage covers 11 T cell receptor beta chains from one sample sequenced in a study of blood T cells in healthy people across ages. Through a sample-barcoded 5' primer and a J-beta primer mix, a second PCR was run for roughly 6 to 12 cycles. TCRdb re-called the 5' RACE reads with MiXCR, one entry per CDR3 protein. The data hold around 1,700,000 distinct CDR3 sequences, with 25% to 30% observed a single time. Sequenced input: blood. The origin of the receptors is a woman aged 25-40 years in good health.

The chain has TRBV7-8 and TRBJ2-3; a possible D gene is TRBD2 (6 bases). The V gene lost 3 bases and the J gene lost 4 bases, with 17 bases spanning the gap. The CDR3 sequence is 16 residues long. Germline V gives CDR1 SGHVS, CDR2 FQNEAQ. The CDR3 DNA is TGTGCCAGCAGCTTTAGCGGCCGGAGTAGGTCAGATACGCAGTATTTT. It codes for CASSFSGRSRSDTQYF.

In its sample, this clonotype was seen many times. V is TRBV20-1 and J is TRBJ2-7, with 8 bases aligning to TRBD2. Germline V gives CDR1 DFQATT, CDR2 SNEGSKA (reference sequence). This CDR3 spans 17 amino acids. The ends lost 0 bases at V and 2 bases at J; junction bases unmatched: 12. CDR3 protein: CSARDLMLSGRPYEQYF. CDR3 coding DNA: TGCAGTGCTAGAGATCTCATGCTCAGCGGGAGACCCTACGAGCAGTACTTC.

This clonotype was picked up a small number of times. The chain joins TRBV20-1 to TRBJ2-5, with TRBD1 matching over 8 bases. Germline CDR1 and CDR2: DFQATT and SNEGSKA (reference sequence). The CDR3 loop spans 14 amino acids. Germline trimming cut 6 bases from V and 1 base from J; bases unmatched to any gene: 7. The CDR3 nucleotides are TGCAGTGCCCCCCGCGGGACAGGCCAAGAGACCCAGTACTTC. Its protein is CSAPRGTGQETQYF.

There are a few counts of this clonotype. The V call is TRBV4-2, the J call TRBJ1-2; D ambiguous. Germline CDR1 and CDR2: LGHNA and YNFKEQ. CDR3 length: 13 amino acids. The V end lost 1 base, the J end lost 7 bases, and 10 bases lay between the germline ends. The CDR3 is CASSQGREAGYTF. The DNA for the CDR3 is TGTGCCAGCAGCCAAGGACGAGAGGCTGGCTACACCTTC.

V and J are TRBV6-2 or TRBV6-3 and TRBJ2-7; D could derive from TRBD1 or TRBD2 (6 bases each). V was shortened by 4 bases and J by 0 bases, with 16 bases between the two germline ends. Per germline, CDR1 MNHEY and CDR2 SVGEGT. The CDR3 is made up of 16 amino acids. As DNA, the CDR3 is TGTGCCAGCAGTTCTACGTGGGGGGCCCTCTCCTACGAGCAGTACTTC. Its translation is CASSSTWGALSYEQYF.

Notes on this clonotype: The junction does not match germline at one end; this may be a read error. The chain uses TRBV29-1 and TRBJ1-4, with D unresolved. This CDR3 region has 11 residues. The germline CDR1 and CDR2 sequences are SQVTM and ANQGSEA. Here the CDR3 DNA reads TGCAGCGGACAACAGAATGAAAAACGGTTTTTT. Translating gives CSGQQNEKRFF. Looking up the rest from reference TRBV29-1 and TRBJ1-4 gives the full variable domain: SAVISQKPSRDICQRGTSLTIQCQVDSQVTMMFWYRQQPGQSLTLIATANQGSEATYESGFVIDKFPISRPNLTFSTLTVSNMSPEDSSIYLCSGQQNEKRFFGSGTQLSVL.

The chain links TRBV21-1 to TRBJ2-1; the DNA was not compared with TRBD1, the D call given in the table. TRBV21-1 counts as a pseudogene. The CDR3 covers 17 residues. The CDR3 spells CASSKAIPPRGRNEQFF. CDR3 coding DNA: TGTGCCAGCAGCAAAGCGATCCCCCCTCGGGGACGGAATGAGCAGTTCTTC.

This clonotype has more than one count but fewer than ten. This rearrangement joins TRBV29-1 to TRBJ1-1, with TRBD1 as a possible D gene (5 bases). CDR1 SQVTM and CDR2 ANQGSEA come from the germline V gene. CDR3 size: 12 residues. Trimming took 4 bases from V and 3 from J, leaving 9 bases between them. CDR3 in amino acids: CSVGGMDTEAFF. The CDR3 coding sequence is TGCAGCGTTGGGGGCATGGACACTGAAGCTTTCTTT.

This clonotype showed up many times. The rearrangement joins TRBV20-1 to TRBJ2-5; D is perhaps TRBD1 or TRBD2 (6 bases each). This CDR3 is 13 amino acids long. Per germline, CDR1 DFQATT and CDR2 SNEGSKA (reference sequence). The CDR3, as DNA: TGCAGCGCCGAAGGGGGGCCCGCGGAGACCCAGTACTTC. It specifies CSAEGGPAETQYF.

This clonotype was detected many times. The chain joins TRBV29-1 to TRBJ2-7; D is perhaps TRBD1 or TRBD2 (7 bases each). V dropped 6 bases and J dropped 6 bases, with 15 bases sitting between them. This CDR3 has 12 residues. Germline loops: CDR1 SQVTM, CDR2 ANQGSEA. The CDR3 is CSVQGGGGEQYF. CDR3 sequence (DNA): TGCAGCGTCCAAGGGGGCGGGGGCGAGCAGTACTTC.

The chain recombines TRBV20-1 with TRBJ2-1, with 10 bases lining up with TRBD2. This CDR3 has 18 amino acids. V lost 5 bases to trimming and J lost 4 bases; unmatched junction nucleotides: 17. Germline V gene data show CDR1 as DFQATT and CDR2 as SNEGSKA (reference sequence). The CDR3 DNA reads TGCAGTGCTCGCGACCAGGGAGTAGCGGGGGGTTATTACAATGAGCAGTTCTTC. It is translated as CSARDQGVAGGYYNEQFF.